These T cell receptor beta chains were read from a single sample in a study of blood T cell repertoires in COVID-19. Here immunoSEQ multiplex PCR was the method, and the copy in TCRdb shows in-frame clones only, minus some. The table records 150,000 to 200,000 clones, roughly 82% of them present only once. The specimen sequenced was PBMCs or T cells enriched from blood (not recorded which). These receptors were taken from an older woman with acute COVID-19. CDR3s include the opening cysteine and the closing phenylalanine or tryptophan. D genes are given only for firm matches. Clone size appears in some rows only: once, few, many, or a class for an expanded clone.

v_call	clone_size	d_call	j_call	cdr3_nt	cdr3_aa
TRBV5-4	.	TRBD1	TRBJ1-5	TGTGCCAGCAGCGCGACAGGGGGACTCAATCAGCCCCAGCATTTT	CASSATGGLNQPQHF
TRBV27	.	.	TRBJ2-7	TGTGCCAGCAGTTTACGGGGGAAAGGCTACGAGCAGTACTTC	CASSLRGKGYEQYF
TRBV4-3	.	.	TRBJ1-2	TGCGCCAGCAGCCCCAGCCTAGCTAACTATGGCTACACCTTC	CASSPSLANYGYTF
TRBV5-5	.	TRBD1	TRBJ2-2	TGTGCCAGCACGGAGGGGACAGGGAATACCGGGGAGCTGTTTTTT	CASTEGTGNTGELFF
TRBV6-4	.	.	TRBJ2-2	TGTGCCAGCAGTGGCGATGCGGCAGCCGGGGAGCTGTTTTTT	CASSGDAAAGELFF
TRBV19	.	TRBD1	TRBJ1-2	TGTGCCAGTAGTGATCAGACAGGGTCTAACTATGGCTACACCTTC	CASSDQTGSNYGYTF
TRBV15	.	TRBD1	TRBJ1-4	TGTGCCACCAGCGGACAGGGGAAGATCGATGAAAAACTGTTTTTT	CATSGQGKIDEKLFF
TRBV7-2	once	TRBD1	TRBJ2-7	TGTGCCAGCAGCGGTACCGGGACAGGGAGCTCCTACGAGCAGTACTTC	CASSGTGTGSSYEQYF
TRBV6-6	.	TRBD2	TRBJ2-3	TGTGCCAGCATTCTAGCGGGGGCCGACTCCGATACGCAGTATTTT	CASILAGADSDTQYF
TRBV27	once	.	TRBJ1-2	TGTGCCAGCAGTCCCATAGCGAAAGGGGGCTATGGCTACACCTTC	CASSPIAKGGYGYTF
TRBV5-1	.	.	TRBJ2-7	TGCGCCAGCAGCTTGGGTGGGAGCGGATTCTCCTCCTACGAGCAGTACTTC	CASSLGGSGFSSYEQYF
TRBV5-6	.	.	TRBJ2-7	TGTGCCAGCAGCTTTAGGGGGCCGGGAGTCTACGAGCAGTACTTC	CASSFRGPGVYEQYF
TRBV4-3	.	.	TRBJ2-6	TGCGCCAGCAGCCAAGAGGGGACGGGGGTCTCTGGGGCCAACGTCCTGACTTTC	CASSQEGTGVSGANVLTF
TRBV9	.	TRBD1	TRBJ1-5	TGTGCCAGCAGCGTAGGCGGCAGGGGGGATCAGCCCCAGCATTTT	CASSVGGRGDQPQHF
TRBV15	.	.	TRBJ1-6	TGTGCCACCAGCAGAAGATCAGGGGATGGGGCACCCCTCCACTTT	CATSRRSGDGAPLHF
TRBV11-3	.	.	TRBJ2-3	TGTGCCAGCAGCTTAGACACAGGAAACGCGCAGTATTTT	CASSLDTGNAQYF
TRBV19	.	.	TRBJ2-7	TGTGCCAGTAGTGCGGACAGCTCCTACGAGCAGTACTTC	CASSADSSYEQYF
TRBV3-1/TRBV3-2	.	.	TRBJ1-6	TGTGCCAGCAGCGACAGAAATTCACCCCTCCACTTT	CASSDRNSPLHF
TRBV18	.	.	TRBJ2-5	TGTGCCAGCTCACCCCAGGGGGAGACCCAGTACTTC	CASSPQGETQYF
TRBV15	.	.	TRBJ1-6	TGTGCCACCAGCAGGGCCTTCGGATCACCTAGGCTTAATTCACCCCTCCACTTT	CATSRAFGSPRLNSPLHF
TRBV2	.	.	TRBJ1-1	TGTGCCAGCAGACTACGAGGGCTGAACACTGAAGCTTTCTTT	CASRLRGLNTEAFF
TRBV27	.	.	TRBJ2-1	TGTGCCAGCAGTGTAGACACGAGGAGGCACAATGAGCAGTTCTTC	CASSVDTRRHNEQFF
TRBV19	.	TRBD1	TRBJ1-1	TGTGCCAGTAGTACCCGACCGGGACAGGGAATAGTTGAAGCTTTCTTT	CASSTRPGQGIVEAFF
TRBV15	.	TRBD1	TRBJ1-2	TGTGCCACCAGCACCGGGGACAGGATCCGCGGCTACACCTTC	CATSTGDRIRGYTF
TRBV12-3/TRBV12-4	.	.	TRBJ2-3	TGTGCCAGCAGCCGACTAGGAAATACGCAGTATTTT	CASSRLGNTQYF
TRBV5-6	once	TRBD1	TRBJ2-3	TGTGCCAGCAGCTTGTTGAGCACAGGGGCGCCAGGCACAGATACGCAGTATTTT	CASSLLSTGAPGTDTQYF
TRBV28	.	TRBD2	TRBJ2-3	TGTGCCAGCAGTTTGCTTTCTAGCGGAGATACGCAGTATTTT	CASSLLSSGDTQYF
TRBV7-2	.	TRBD1	TRBJ1-2	TGTGCCAGCAGGACTCAGACAGGGGATGGCTACACCTTC	CASRTQTGDGYTF
TRBV6-5	.	.	TRBJ1-1	TGTGCCAGCACTTTTTCAGGGGAGAACACTGAAGCTTTCTTT	CASTFSGENTEAFF
TRBV27	.	.	TRBJ1-4	TGTGCCAGCAGTTTGTTCGGCCAGAGGGAAAAACTGTTTTTT	CASSLFGQREKLFF
TRBV5-1	.	.	TRBJ2-1	TGCGCCAGCAGCTCCCGGTGGGAGGCCGTATCCTACAATGAGCAGTTCTTC	CASSSRWEAVSYNEQFF
TRBV18	.	TRBD2	TRBJ2-5	TGTGCCAGCTCAGGCCTAACGGGGGGCCAAGAGACCCAGTACTTC	CASSGLTGGQETQYF
TRBV4-3	.	TRBD2	TRBJ2-5	TGCGCCAGCAGCCAAGAGACTAGCGGGGGGGGGTACCAAGAGACCCAGTACTTC	CASSQETSGGGYQETQYF
TRBV6-2/TRBV6-3	.	TRBD2	TRBJ2-3	TGTGCCAGCAGCACCGGGGGGGCAGATACGCAGTATTTT	CASSTGGADTQYF
TRBV7-7	.	TRBD2	TRBJ2-1	TGTGCCAGCAGCTTAGGGGGCGCGGGAGGGGATGAGCAGTTCTTC	CASSLGGAGGDEQFF
TRBV11-2	.	.	TRBJ1-5	TGTGCCAGCAGCTTAGACACAGGGACCCAGCCCCAGCATTTT	CASSLDTGTQPQHF
TRBV6-5	.	TRBD1	TRBJ2-7	TGTGCCAGCAGTTCTGGGACAGTCACCTACGAGCAGTACTTC	CASSSGTVTYEQYF
TRBV11-2	.	.	TRBJ1-1	TGTGCCAGCAGCTTAGGCACGACGGGTACTGAAGCTTTCTTT	CASSLGTTGTEAFF
TRBV29-1	.	.	TRBJ2-3	TGCAGCGTTGAAAGGAGCGAGAGTACAGATACGCAGTATTTT	CSVERSESTDTQYF